The sequence of this T cell receptor (beta chain) was determined in a study of blood T cell repertoires in COVID-19. Profiling relied on immunoSEQ multiplex PCR, and the TCRdb table lists in-frame clones only, not all of them. Counted here are 75,000 to 100,000 clones, approximately 83% occurring once; the ten biggest clones make up under 35%. CDR1 is SGHAT, CDR2 FQNNGV, per germline. Deletions cut 3 bases from V and 4 bases from J, with 12 bases between. There are 14 residues in the CDR3. J is TRBJ1-2 and V is TRBV11-2; D might be TRBD1 (6 bases). This TCR derives from a woman older than 75 with acute or convalescent COVID-19. The source material was peripheral blood. The CDR3 coding sequence is TGTGCCAGCAGCTTGGTAACAGGGCTCTATGGCTACACCTTC. It encodes CASSLVTGLYGYTF. The full variable domain, its missing parts supplied by reference TRBV11-2 and TRBJ1-2, is EAGVAQSPRYKIIEKRQSVAFWCNPISGHATLYWYQQILGQGPKLLIQFQNNGVVDDSQLPKDRFSAERLKGVDSTLKIQPAKLEDSAVYLCASSLVTGLYGYTFGSGTRLTVV.